In this sample, the clone carrying this TCR beta chain turned up once. Profiled with immunoSEQ multiplex PCR; TCRdb holds only in-frame clones, not every one. Here the sample spans about 47,000 clones, 84% being singletons. Baseline, cycle 4 day 1, and cycle 7 day 1 were the blood sampling points. This sample is part of a study of OX40 agonist ivuxolimab in advanced cancers. This sample comprised CD4+ or CD8+ T cells sorted from blood, obtained in a trial of the OX40 agonist ivuxolimab. This receptor was identified in an adult with an advanced solid tumor such as melanoma, head and neck, liver or kidney cancer.

As DNA, the CDR3 is TGTGCCAGCAGGCCGGGACAGGGTGAATCGGGTAATTCACCCCTCCACTTT. Its translation: CASRPGQGESGNSPLHF. The chain links TRBV28 to TRBJ1-6; 9 bases are shared with TRBD1. The V and J ends lost 6 bases and 6 bases, in that order; junction bases with no gene match: 12. The germline CDR1 and CDR2 sequences are MDHEN and SYDVKM. The CDR3 has 17 residues.